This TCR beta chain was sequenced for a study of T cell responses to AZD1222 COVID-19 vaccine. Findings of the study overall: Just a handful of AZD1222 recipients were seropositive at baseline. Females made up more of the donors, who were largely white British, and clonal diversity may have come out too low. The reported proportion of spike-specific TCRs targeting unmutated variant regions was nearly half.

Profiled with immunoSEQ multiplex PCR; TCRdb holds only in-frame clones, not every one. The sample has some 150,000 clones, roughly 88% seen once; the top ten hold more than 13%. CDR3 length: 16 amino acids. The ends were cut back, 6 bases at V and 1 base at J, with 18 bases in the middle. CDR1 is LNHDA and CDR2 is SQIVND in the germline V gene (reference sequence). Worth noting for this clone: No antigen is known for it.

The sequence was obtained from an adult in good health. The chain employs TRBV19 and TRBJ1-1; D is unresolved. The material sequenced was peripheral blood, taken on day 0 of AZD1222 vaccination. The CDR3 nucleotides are TGTGCCAGTAGAACTAGAAAGGCGCGACGGAACACTGAAGCTTTCTTT. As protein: CASRTRKARRNTEAFF.